The T cell receptor (beta chain) described here comes from a study of CD4 T cells in relation to SARS-CoV-2 and coronaviruses. On the study more broadly: PBMCs were cultured with antigen for roughly nine days before TCR beta sequencing. Study findings and constraints: In 55% to 75% of donors, memory CD4+ clonotypes crossrecognized SARS-CoV-2 and at least one common cold coronavirus spike.

Comments on this clone: Its matching antigen is unknown.

Trimming cost V 0 bases and J 6 bases, with 12 bases left between them. CDR1 and CDR2 (germline): SGHAT, FQNNGV. This CDR3 is 14 amino acids long. Sequenced by immunoSEQ multiplex PCR; TCRdb stores in-frame clones only, minus some. The table lists roughly 14,000 clones, under 80% of them singletons. The unexposed donors gave CD4+ T cells in about 2010-2019, prior to COVID-19. CD4+ T cells were isolated from the cells after about nine days of culture. The chain joins TRBV11-2 to TRBJ2-7; D remains ambiguous. Sequences were obtained from CD4+ T cells from PBMCs, cultured in vitro. This receptor was identified in a human donor in good health. Here the CDR3 reads CASSLEVVYGEQYF. In DNA, the CDR3 is TGTGCCAGCAGCTTAGAAGTGGTTTATGGCGAGCAGTACTTC.